This TCR beta chain was identified in a study of cytomegalovirus exposure and HLA in healthy donors. Whole-study context: As released early, the data held roughly 85 million unique TCRs from HLA-typed donors. Overall study findings and caveats: Some V segments (TRBV6-2 and TRBV6-3 among them) were excluded as indistinguishable. A later analysis found that most CMV-associated TCR beta chains appeared HLA-restricted. CMV antigen specificity of a few CMV-associated chains was confirmed in vitro.

PCR used 60 Vbeta primers and 13 Jbeta primers. Sequencing was performed with immunoSEQ multiplex PCR; in TCRdb, only in-frame clones are kept and a portion is missing. Found here are roughly 190,000 clones, over 60% of them singletons; the top ten hold 2% to 2.5%. This CDR3 is built from 13 residues. Germline V lookup: CDR1 SGHTA, CDR2 FQGNSA. V was pared by 3 bases and J by 5 bases, with 2 bases of the junction left unmatched. On this clone itself: Its target is unknown.

This clonotype was obtained from a woman in her forties or fifties in good health and CMV-seronegative. The specimen sequenced was PBMCs. This chain joins TRBV7-2 and TRBJ2-7, with TRBD1 matching over 9 bases. CDR3 in amino acids: CASSLDRGDEQYF. The CDR3 region has the DNA TGTGCCAGCAGCTTGGACAGGGGCGACGAGCAGTACTTC.